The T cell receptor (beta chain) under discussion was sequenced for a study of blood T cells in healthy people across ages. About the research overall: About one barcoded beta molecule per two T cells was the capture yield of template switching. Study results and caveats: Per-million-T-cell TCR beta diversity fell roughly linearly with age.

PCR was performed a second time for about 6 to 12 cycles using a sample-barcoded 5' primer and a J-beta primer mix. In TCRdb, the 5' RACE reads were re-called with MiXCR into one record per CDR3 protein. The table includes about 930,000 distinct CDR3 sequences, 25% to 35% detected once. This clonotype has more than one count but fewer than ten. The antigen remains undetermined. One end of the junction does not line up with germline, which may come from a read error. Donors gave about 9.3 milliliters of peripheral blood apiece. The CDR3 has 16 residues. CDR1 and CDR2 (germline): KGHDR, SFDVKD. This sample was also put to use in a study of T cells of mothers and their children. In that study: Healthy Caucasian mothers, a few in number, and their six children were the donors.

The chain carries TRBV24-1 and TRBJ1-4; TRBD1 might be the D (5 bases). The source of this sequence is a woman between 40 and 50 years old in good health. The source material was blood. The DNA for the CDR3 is TGTGCCATCAGTGATTCGGTTTCAGGGCCGCGCGAAAAACTGTTTTTT. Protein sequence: CAISDSVSGPREKLFF.